This note documents a single TCR beta chain sequence. This sample stems from a study of cytomegalovirus exposure and HLA in healthy donors. The germline CDR1 and CDR2 sequences are SGDLS and YYNGEE. The CDR3 runs to 16 residues. The PCR used 60 Vbeta and 13 Jbeta primers. Only in-frame clones appear in the TCRdb table, and some are missing; sequencing was by immunoSEQ multiplex PCR. The data contain 120,000 or so clones, roughly 78% of them singletons. The receptor was isolated from a man aged 25-45 years in good health and CMV-seropositive. V is TRBV9 and J is TRBJ2-5; 8 bases match TRBD2. The J call may be mistaken, given a closer DNA end match to TRBJ2-7. Input material: PBMCs. The CDR3 nucleotides read TGTGCCAGCAGCGTAGCGGGCGGGGGGCCGGTCTACGAGCAGTACTTC. Protein product: CASSVAGGGPVYEQYF.